A single sample gave rise to the 21 T cell receptor beta chains below, sequenced in a study of blood T cell repertoires in COVID-19 (dated by TCRdb to the early 2020s). Libraries were prepared through the immunoSEQ multiplex PCR assay. TCRdb carries this immuneACCESS record with in-frame sequences only. Its versions omit some clonotypes, under half of them owing to an unresolved V gene in the studies checked, with the rest unexplained. This sample lists 270,000 or so clones; 83% were detected once. The ten most abundant clones make up roughly a tenth of the sample. Sequenced material: peripheral blood. Receptors originate from a woman in her 50s who had recovered from COVID-19.

This clone was recorded once. CDR3 coding DNA: TGTGCCAGCAGCTGGGGGGGGGTTCTGGGGTATTTT. Translating gives CASSWGGVLGYF. The rearrangement joins TRBV12-3 or TRBV12-4 to TRBJ2-3; 7 nucleotides match TRBD2. There are 12 residues in the CDR3. The V gene end was trimmed by 6 bases and the J gene end by 14 bases; junction bases not matched to a gene: 11.

The J gene is TRBJ1-1, the V gene TRBV19; possible D gene TRBD1, 6 bases. Per germline, CDR1 LNHDA and CDR2 SQIVND (reference sequence). This CDR3 has 14 residues. V was pared by 2 bases and J by 3 bases, with 10 bases between. CDR3 loop: CASSIKAGDTEAFF. The DNA of the CDR3 is TGTGCCAGTAGTATAAAGGCAGGGGACACTGAAGCTTTCTTT.

This clone was detected only a few times. This chain joins TRBV7-2 and TRBJ1-2, with TRBD1 matching over 9 bases. The V segment lost 5 bases and the J segment 3 bases; nucleotides outside the gene matches: 1. Per the germline V gene, CDR1 is SGHTA and CDR2 is FQGNSA. The CDR3 has 13 residues. The CDR3 sequence is CASSRTGDYGYTF. CDR3 bases: TGTGCCAGCAGCAGGACAGGGGACTATGGCTACACCTTC. The variable domain in full, with the rest retrieved from reference TRBV7-2 and TRBJ1-2, is GAGVSQSPSNKVTEKGKDVELRCDPISGHTALYWYRQSLGQGLEFLIYFQGNSAPDKSGLPSDRFSAERTGGSVSTLTIQRTQQEDSAVYLCASSRTGDYGYTFGSGTRLTVV.

This chain uses TRBV25-1 with TRBJ2-1, with D perhaps TRBD1 (6 bases). Trimming took 1 base from V and 9 from J, leaving 10 bases between them. In germline, CDR1 is MGHDK, CDR2 SYGVNS. CDR3 size: 13 residues. CDR3 coding DNA: TGTGCCAGCAGTGAATTAGGGGGTGGTGAGCAGTTCTTC. Its translation is CASSELGGGEQFF.

The V gene is TRBV5-1, the J gene TRBJ1-2; TRBD1 agrees at 8 bases. The CDR3 loop spans 14 amino acids. The germline V gene has CDR1 SGHRS and CDR2 YFSETQ. The ends lost 2 bases at V and 4 bases at J; junction bases unmatched: 4. The CDR3 DNA follows: TGCGCCAGCAGCTTCCAGGGGGCTGGCTATGGCTACACCTTC. The encoded protein is CASSFQGAGYGYTF.

J is TRBJ2-7 and V is TRBV7-2; TRBD2 agrees at 8 bases. Germline V gene data show CDR1 as SGHTA and CDR2 as FQGNSA. The CDR3 is made up of 17 amino acids. The junction had 12 bases not matched to a gene; V was cut back by 3 bases and J by 2 bases. CDR3 residues: CASSFGLATHQAYEQYF. As DNA, the CDR3 is TGTGCCAGCAGCTTTGGACTAGCAACGCATCAGGCCTACGAGCAGTACTTC.

The J gene is TRBJ2-1, the V gene TRBV5-4; D may be TRBD1 (6 bases). The germline V and J ends were trimmed by 4 bases and 6 bases, with 11 bases remaining between them. The germline CDR1 and CDR2 sequences are SGHNT and YYREEE (reference sequence). The CDR3 consists of 13 residues. CDR3 sequence (DNA): TGTGCCAGCAGCCCGGGGACAATCAATGAGCAGTTCTTC. The encoded protein is CASSPGTINEQFF.

J is TRBJ2-3 and V is TRBV11-2, with 7 bases aligning to TRBD2. J was trimmed by 2 bases and V by 5 bases; bases with no gene match: 10. The CDR3 runs to 16 residues. CDR1 is SGHAT and CDR2 is FQNNGV in the germline V gene. The CDR3 protein is CASSPQRSGVTDTQYF. The CDR3, as DNA: TGTGCCAGCAGCCCACAGAGGAGCGGGGTCACAGATACGCAGTATTTT.

Concerning this clone: A single base separates this from a much larger clone, so it may be a read error. The rearrangement links TRBV11-3 to TRBJ1-1; 7 nucleotides align to TRBD1. CDR1 and CDR2 from the germline V gene are SGHNT and YENEEA. J gave up 3 bases and V 5 bases, and 3 bases lay outside the gene matches. The CDR3 runs 13 residues. CDR3 region: CASSRQGDTEAFF. In nucleotides, the CDR3 is TGTGCCAGCAGCCGGCAGGGGGACACTGAAGCTTTCTTT.

This clone occurred a few times. The V and J genes are TRBV6-1 and TRBJ1-1; D ambiguous. The CDR3 loop spans 11 amino acids. V dropped 3 bases and J dropped 7 bases, with 6 bases sitting between them. The V gene's germline CDR1 is MNHNS and CDR2 SASEGT. CDR3 residues: CASSDFGEAFF. The CDR3 DNA sequence: TGTGCCAGCAGTGATTTCGGTGAAGCTTTCTTT.

The chain couples TRBV6-5 to TRBJ1-1, with D unresolved. This CDR3 is built from 11 residues. The germline gives CDR1 MNHEY, CDR2 SVGAGI. Trimming left V 8 bases short and J 11 bases short, with 15 bases between. CDR3 protein: CASRTPAMAFF. CDR3 nucleotides: TGTGCCAGCCGAACCCCTGCGATGGCTTTCTTT.

J is TRBJ1-5 and V is TRBV18; TRBD1 agrees at 8 bases. Germline CDR1 KGHSH, CDR2 LQKENI. The CDR3 runs 15 residues. V gave up 3 bases and J gave up 5 bases; unmatched junction bases: 6. In DNA form, the CDR3 reads TGTGCCAGCTCACCCTCGACAGGGGTAGATCAGCCCCAGCATTTT. It codes for CASSPSTGVDQPQHF.

In its sample, this clone was seen once. The chain joins TRBV7-2 to TRBJ2-1, with 12 bases fitting TRBD2. The ends lost 2 bases at V and 7 bases at J; junction bases unmatched: 3. The CDR3 has 15 residues. Germline CDR1 and CDR2: SGHTA and FQGNSA. As DNA, the CDR3 is TGTGCCAGCAGCTTACTAGCGGGAGGGGGGAATGAGCAGTTCTTC. It yields the protein CASSLLAGGGNEQFF.

This chain joins TRBV7-2 and TRBJ2-5; 13 bases fit TRBD2. This CDR3 region has 18 residues. J lost 2 bases, V lost 5 bases, and 11 bases had no gene match. Per germline, CDR1 SGHTA and CDR2 FQGNSA. The CDR3 nucleotides are TGTGCCAGCAGCCCTAAACTGACTAGCGGGGGGCCACAAGAGACCCAGTACTTC. Translating it yields CASSPKLTSGGPQETQYF.

The chain uses TRBV5-4 and TRBJ2-3, with 11 nucleotides matching TRBD2. The V gene's germline CDR1 is SGHNT and CDR2 YYREEE (reference sequence). The length of the CDR3 is 17 residues. V was clipped by 2 bases and J by 2 bases; unmatched bases: 7. The CDR3 coding sequence is TGTGCCAGCAGCTTAAGGCTAGCGGGGGGACCCACAGATACGCAGTATTTT. Its protein product is CASSLRLAGGPTDTQYF.

The rearrangement joins TRBV24-1 to TRBJ2-5, with 7 nucleotides matching TRBD1. Germline V gives CDR1 KGHDR, CDR2 SFDVKD. The CDR3 extends over 12 amino acids. The CDR3 here is CARAGTEETQYF. CDR3 in DNA: TGTGCTAGGGCAGGGACAGAAGAGACCCAGTACTTC.

Turning to this clone: The identical CDR3 is also encoded by other nucleotide sequences in the sample. The chain uses TRBV9 and TRBJ1-2, with 10 bases aligning to TRBD1. V lost 0 bases to trimming and J lost 2 bases; unmatched junction nucleotides: 1. This CDR3 is 15 amino acids long. Germline V gene lookup returns CDR1 SGDLS and CDR2 YYNGEE. In nucleotides, the CDR3 is TGTGCCAGCAGCGTAGGACAGGGGGCGAACTATGGCTACACCTTC. Translated: CASSVGQGANYGYTF.

The V and J genes are TRBV19 and TRBJ2-1; 10 bases match TRBD2. The CDR3 consists of 16 residues. Germline lookup yields CDR1 LNHDA and CDR2 SQIVND (reference sequence). V trimming: 6 bases; J trimming: 3 bases; junction bases outside the gene matches: 8. CDR3 nucleotides: TGTGCCAGTAGGGGCGGACTAGCGGATTTCTACAATGAGCAGTTCTTC. This translates into CASRGGLADFYNEQFF.

Here the CDR3 DNA reads TGTGCCAGCAGTAGCGGGGGGGCCGTGGCAGATACGCAGTATTTT. This translates into CASSSGGAVADTQYF. The J gene is TRBJ2-3, the V gene TRBV6-2 or TRBV6-3; 10 bases line up with TRBD2. The junction had 6 bases not matched to a gene; V was cut back by 5 bases and J by 4 bases. CDR3 size: 15 residues. The germline V gene has CDR1 MNHEY and CDR2 SVGEGT.

The V call is TRBV6-5, the J call TRBJ2-4; D gene unclear. The V gene's germline CDR1 is MNHEY and CDR2 SVGAGI. V lost 8 bases, J lost 8 bases, and 10 bases lay in between. The CDR3 has 11 residues. CDR3 amino acids: CASDSPDIQYF. The CDR3 DNA reads TGTGCCAGCGACTCCCCTGACATTCAGTACTTC.

V usage is TRBV5-1 and J usage is TRBJ1-2; 11 nucleotides agree with TRBD1. The CDR3 runs to 14 residues. Per germline, CDR1 SGHRS and CDR2 YFSETQ. After removal of 4 bases from V and 6 bases from J, the junction contained 5 bases not matched to a gene. The CDR3 is CASSQDRGRNGYTF. Written as DNA, the CDR3 is TGCGCCAGCAGCCAGGACAGGGGGCGGAATGGCTACACCTTC.